The rows below give T cell receptor beta chains drawn from one sample of a study of T cell repertoires in cytomegalovirus infection. TCRdb reprocessed the reads via MiXCR and lists one record per CDR3 protein. The repertoire includes approximately 320,000 distinct CDR3 sequences, more than 8% of them detected once, and roughly 4% sits in the top ten. Material for sequencing was PBMCs. The receptors here all came from a human donor in good health (CMV status not recorded). Some clones in this sample may be carry-over from other donors' samples. CDR3s include the opening cysteine and the closing phenylalanine or tryptophan. Fields, in order: J gene, clone size, D gene, CDR3 length, V gene, CDR3 protein, CDR3 DNA. A D gene is named only where the DNA matches it firmly. Rows may omit the clone size; those that give it use once, few, many or a size class.

TRBJ2-7 . . 13 TRBV14 CASSRDRLGEQYF TGTGCCAGCAGTCGAGACAGGCTGGGGGAGCAGTACTTC
TRBJ2-5 . . 15 TRBV12-5 CASGLVQGRGETQYF TGTGCTAGTGGTTTGGTCCAAGGTCGGGGAGAGACCCAGTACTTC
TRBJ1-1 . . 14 TRBV6-5 CTSSTSDRTTEAFF TGTACCAGCAGCACGTCAGATCGGACCACTGAAGCTTTCTTT
TRBJ2-5 once TRBD2 17 TRBV9 CASSVGLAGGPTETQYF TGTGCCAGCAGCGTAGGACTAGCGGGGGGGCCTACGGAGACCCAGTACTTC
TRBJ1-2 many . 17 TRBV9 CASSVGPTPTEGYGYTF TGTGCCAGCAGCGTAGGCCCAACTCCGACAGAAGGCTATGGCTACACCTTC
TRBJ1-5 few TRBD1 15 TRBV7-2 CASSFGTGQNQPQHF TGTGCCAGCAGCTTCGGGACAGGGCAGAATCAGCCCCAGCATTTT
TRBJ2-3 few TRBD1 19 TRBV6-2/TRBV6-3 CASSYSYSGGTGATDTQYF TGTGCCAGCAGTTACTCGTATTCCGGCGGGACAGGGGCCACAGATACGCAGTATTTT
TRBJ1-4 . TRBD1 18 TRBV9 CASSGGVGQYSTNEKLFF TGTGCCAGCAGCGGGGGAGTGGGACAGTACTCAACTAATGAAAAACTGTTTTTT
TRBJ1-2 many . 13 TRBV12-3/TRBV12-4 CASRGINAVGYTF TGTGCCAGCAGAGGGATTAATGCTGTTGGCTACACCTTC
TRBJ1-5 many . 12 TRBV20-1 CSVEGFNQPQHF TGCAGTGTAGAGGGTTTCAATCAGCCCCAGCATTTT
TRBJ2-6 many TRBD1 17 TRBV7-2 CASSLDRGYSGANVLTF TGTGCCAGCAGCTTGGACAGGGGGTACTCTGGGGCCAACGTCCTGACTTTC
TRBJ2-5 . . 14 TRBV7-6 CASSLSRGLETQYF TGTGCCAGCAGCTTAAGTCGGGGGCTAGAGACCCAGTACTTC
TRBJ2-3 . TRBD2 17 TRBV24-1 CATSDPTSGMHTDTQYF TGTGCCACCAGTGATCCGACTAGCGGGATGCACACAGATACGCAGTATTTT
TRBJ2-5 few . 18 TRBV28 CASNSRAAGKLYQETQYF TGTGCCAGCAACTCCCGCGCCGCCGGGAAGCTATATCAAGAGACCCAGTACTTC
TRBJ2-1 few . 14 TRBV12-3/TRBV12-4 CASSLGGALNEQFF TGTGCCAGCAGTTTAGGGGGGGCCCTCAATGAGCAGTTCTTC
TRBJ2-1 many . 14 TRBV27 CASSFLGAYNEQFF TGTGCCAGCAGTTTCCTCGGGGCCTACAATGAGCAGTTCTTC
TRBJ2-3 . . 11 TRBV20-1 CSARASDTQYF TGCAGTGCCCGAGCTTCAGATACGCAGTATTTT
TRBJ1-1 many . 15 TRBV6-2/TRBV6-3 CASSPWLTGNTEAFF TGTGCCAGCAGTCCCTGGTTGACAGGGAACACTGAAGCTTTCTTT
TRBJ2-5 many . 17 TRBV7-3 CASSLPPKGLGQETQYF TGTGCCAGCAGCTTACCTCCGAAGGGTTTGGGGCAAGAGACCCAGTACTTC
TRBJ2-7 . TRBD2 12 TRBV20-1 CSAWTSGGGQYF TGCAGTGCCTGGACTAGCGGGGGAGGGCAGTACTTC
TRBJ1-4 few . 16 TRBV4-2 CASSLQPGRALEKLFF TGTGCCAGCAGCCTTCAGCCAGGGAGAGCCCTTGAAAAACTGTTTTTT
TRBJ2-1 . . 17 TRBV6-2/TRBV6-3 CASSYDLNGVSYNEQFF TGTGCCAGCAGTTACGATCTTAACGGAGTATCCTACAATGAGCAGTTCTTC
TRBJ1-2 many . 15 TRBV7-2 CASSLARGPSYGYTF TGTGCCAGCAGCTTAGCAAGGGGTCCGTCCTATGGCTACACCTTC
TRBJ2-2 many . 14 TRBV7-9 CASSFNVPFGELFF TGTGCCAGCAGCTTTAATGTCCCGTTCGGGGAGCTGTTTTTT
TRBJ1-3 many . 15 TRBV12-3/TRBV12-4 CASSFFVLSGNTIYF TGTGCCAGCAGTTTTTTTGTTCTCTCTGGAAACACCATATATTTT
TRBJ1-4 . . 15 TRBV7-9 CASSSPGTANEKLFF TGTGCCAGCAGCAGCCCGGGAACAGCGAATGAAAAACTGTTTTTT
TRBJ1-1 many . 14 TRBV6-5 CASRLGLPDTEAFF TGTGCCAGCAGACTAGGGCTGCCGGACACTGAAGCTTTCTTT
TRBJ1-1 . . 14 TRBV12-3/TRBV12-4 CASRWTFEDTEAFF TGTGCCAGCAGGTGGACGTTCGAGGACACTGAAGCTTTCTTT
TRBJ2-1 many . 15 TRBV28 CASSPVGGAYNEQFF TGTGCCAGCAGTCCCGTGGGGGGGGCTTACAATGAGCAGTTCTTC
TRBJ1-5 few . 16 TRBV5-6 CASSFMGGSSNQPQHF TGTGCCAGCAGCTTCATGGGTGGTTCTAGCAATCAGCCCCAGCATTTT
TRBJ2-1 few . 16 TRBV11-3 CASSPSWGSSYNEQFF TGTGCCAGCAGCCCCTCGTGGGGTAGCTCCTACAATGAGCAGTTCTTC
TRBJ2-3 few . 16 TRBV14 CASSQDRGPRTDTQYF TGTGCCAGCAGCCAAGATCGGGGCCCTCGCACAGATACGCAGTATTTT
TRBJ2-3 . TRBD1 17 TRBV27 CASSPMRGQGATDTQYF TGTGCCAGCAGTCCAATGAGGGGACAGGGGGCAACAGATACGCAGTATTTT
TRBJ2-3 . . 14 TRBV6-2/TRBV6-3 CASSYVTGPGGQYF TGTGCCAGCAGTTACGTCACAGGCCCAGGAGGGCAGTATTTT
TRBJ1-1 few TRBD1 14 TRBV25-1 CASGERGQNTEAFF TGTGCCAGCGGCGAAAGGGGGCAAAACACTGAAGCTTTCTTT
TRBJ2-6 few TRBD1 17 TRBV6-2/TRBV6-3 CASGSGTAYSGANVLTF TGTGCCAGCGGCTCCGGGACAGCTTACTCTGGGGCCAACGTCCTGACTTTC
TRBJ1-1 few . 12 TRBV7-9 CASSLGVNEAFF TGTGCCAGCAGCTTAGGGGTGAATGAAGCTTTCTTT
TRBJ1-2 few TRBD1 16 TRBV7-2 CASSLGFNRGPYGYTF TGTGCCAGCAGCTTAGGGTTCAACAGGGGGCCGTATGGCTACACCTTC
TRBJ1-6 . . 16 TRBV7-2 CASSLEESSYNSPLHF TGTGCCAGCAGCTTAGAGGAAAGCTCCTATAATTCACCCCTCCACTTT
TRBJ1-2 few TRBD1 15 TRBV12-3/TRBV12-4 CASIPLGRGRGGYTF TGTGCCAGCATCCCGCTGGGCAGGGGGCGGGGTGGCTACACCTTC
TRBJ1-2 few . 14 TRBV10-3 CAISVLGESRGYTF TGTGCCATCAGTGTGTTAGGGGAATCGAGAGGCTACACCTTC
TRBJ1-5 . . 14 TRBV12-3/TRBV12-4 CASSLYVSNQPQHF TGTGCCAGCAGTTTATACGTAAGCAATCAGCCCCAGCATTTT
TRBJ1-4 few TRBD1 18 TRBV11-2 CASTLGDRVWKTNEKLFF TGTGCCAGCACCCTTGGGGACAGGGTGTGGAAAACTAATGAAAAACTGTTTTTT
TRBJ1-5 many . 15 TRBV11-2 CASTPTRGINQPQHF TGTGCCAGCACCCCTACTCGGGGGATTAATCAGCCCCAGCATTTT
TRBJ1-5 . . 14 TRBV6-6 CASSYTTGTQPQHF TGTGCCAGCAGTTACACAACAGGGACCCAGCCCCAGCATTTT
TRBJ1-2 many . 16 TRBV28 CASSLALQGRSYGYTF TGTGCCAGCAGTCTCGCGTTGCAGGGCAGGAGCTATGGCTACACCTTC
TRBJ2-7 many . 14 TRBV7-2 CASSLQSGSYEQYF TGTGCCAGCAGCTTACAGTCAGGATCTTACGAGCAGTACTTC
TRBJ1-2 many . 18 TRBV4-1 CASSQDLSLDRPNYGYTF TGCGCCAGCAGCCAAGATCTCTCGCTCGACAGGCCAAACTATGGCTACACCTTC
TRBJ2-1 . TRBD2 15 TRBV28 CASSYGTSGRGEQFF TGTGCCAGCAGTTATGGGACTAGCGGGAGGGGTGAGCAGTTCTTC
TRBJ1-2 . . 13 TRBV28 CASRPTTHYGYTF TGTGCCAGCAGACCGACTACCCACTATGGCTACACCTTC
TRBJ1-2 many . 14 TRBV28 CASRTSGRVNGYTF TGTGCCAGCAGAACCTCAGGGAGGGTTAATGGCTACACCTTC